This T cell receptor (beta chain) was found in a study of T cells in tumors after PD-1 blockade. Study in general: During anti-PD-1 treatment, some patients continued daily vismodegib 150 mg. Peripheral blood samples averaged around 33,000 unique clonotypes and more than 100,000 templates. Study-level findings and limits: Blood contained approximately 40% of the tumor's TCR clonotypes.

Germline V CDR1 and CDR2: MNHEY, SVGAGI. There are 16 residues in the CDR3. Trimming removed 4 bases from V and 5 bases from J; junction bases left unmatched: 13. Assay: immunoSEQ multiplex PCR; the TCRdb copy retains only in-frame clones and omits some. The sample has 20,000 to 25,000 clones, about 82% seen once. With respect to this clone: Its target is unknown.

The chain uses TRBV6-5 and TRBJ2-5; 7 positions agree with TRBD2. This TCR came from a human donor with basal cell carcinoma. The source material was PBMCs, sampled after anti-PD-1 treatment. The CDR3 bases are TGTGCCAGCAGTTCCGTCCGTGGGCGGGGGAGGGAGACCCAGTACTTC. Protein: CASSSVRGRGRETQYF.